These 9 T cell receptor beta chains were all obtained from the same sample, sequenced in a study of B cell selection in AIRE deficiency. The method was immunoSEQ multiplex PCR; TCRdb's version includes in-frame clones alone and lacks a portion of them. The sample includes under 30,000 clones, approximately 96% of them seen just once. CD4+CD127+ cells were sorted as the conventional CD4 T cells. The sample consisted of conventional CD4+ T cells sorted from PBMCs. The source of these receptors is a human donor with AIRE deficiency.

This chain links TRBV29-1 with TRBJ2-7; a possible D gene is TRBD2 (6 bases). Germline V CDR1 and CDR2: SQVTM, ANQGSEA. Trimming took off 6 bases at V and 0 bases at J, with 18 bases between the two ends. The CDR3 consists of 15 residues. The CDR3 bases are TGCAGCGTCCACACCGGGACTCTAAGCTCCTACGAGCAGTACTTC. Amino acid sequence: CSVHTGTLSSYEQYF.

V gene TRBV5-4 combines with J gene TRBJ2-7; D is perhaps TRBD2 (5 bases). The length of the CDR3 is 13 residues. Germline-derived CDR1 and CDR2 are SGHNT and YYREEE (reference sequence). The germline V and J ends were trimmed by 3 bases and 2 bases, with 9 bases remaining between them. Here the CDR3 reads CASSSRGTYEQYF. CDR3 in DNA: TGTGCCAGCAGCTCCCGGGGTACCTACGAGCAGTACTTC.

The V and J genes are TRBV10-3 and TRBJ2-2, with D maybe TRBD2 (6 bases). CDR1 is ENHRY and CDR2 is SYGVKD in the germline V gene. The V end lost 4 bases, the J end lost 4 bases, and 7 bases lay between the germline ends. The CDR3 totals 13 residues. CDR3 sequence (DNA): TGTGCCATCAGTGTGGGGGGCACCGGGGAGCTGTTTTTT. Protein product: CAISVGGTGELFF.

The chain couples TRBV7-9 to TRBJ2-1, with 8 positions matching TRBD1. The CDR3 runs 15 residues. V trimming: 0 bases; J trimming: 4 bases; junction bases outside the gene matches: 2. CDR1 and CDR2 (germline): SEHNR, FQNEAQ (reference sequence). CDR3 amino acids: CASSLAQGAYNEQFF. CDR3 sequence (DNA): TGTGCCAGCAGCTTAGCGCAGGGGGCTTACAATGAGCAGTTCTTC. The whole variable domain, remainder taken from reference TRBV7-9 and TRBJ2-1, is DTGVSQNPRHKITKRGQNVTFRCDPISEHNRLYWYRQTLGQGPEFLTYFQNEAQLEKSRLLSDRFSAERPKGSFSTLEIQRTEQGDSAMYLCASSLAQGAYNEQFFGPGTRLTVL.

The chain links TRBV27 to TRBJ2-7; D may be TRBD1 or TRBD2 (5 bases each). The CDR3 loop spans 15 amino acids. Trimming shortened V by 6 bases and J by 4 bases, and 19 bases separated the two germline ends. CDR1 MNHEY and CDR2 SMNVEV come from the germline V gene (reference sequence). The DNA of the CDR3 is TGTGCCAGCAGGTCCCCTGGGGGTCCAAGATACGAGCAGTACTTC. This codes for CASRSPGGPRYEQYF.

This rearrangement joins TRBV19 to TRBJ1-6; D is uncertain. Germline V gene data show CDR1 as LNHDA and CDR2 as SQIVND (reference sequence). This CDR3 region has 16 residues. The ends were cut back, 4 bases at V and 1 base at J, with 11 bases in the middle. Written as DNA, the CDR3 is TGTGCCAGTAGTAAGACGGGGAGATCCTATAATTCACCCCTCCACTTT. Translation: CASSKTGRSYNSPLHF.

The gene calls are TRBV4-3 and TRBJ2-5; D is ambiguous. The CDR3 covers 17 residues. V was shortened by 0 bases and J by 5 bases, with 19 bases between the two germline ends. Per the germline V gene, CDR1 is LGHNA and CDR2 is YSLEER. The CDR3 DNA sequence: TGCGCCAGCAGCCAAGAGAGGTCTCCAGCCTTACGGGAGACCCAGTACTTC. This sequence encodes CASSQERSPALRETQYF.

The genes are TRBV7-3 and TRBJ1-1, with unresolved D. The CDR3 is made up of 14 amino acids. The V end lost 4 bases, the J end lost 1 base, and 10 bases lay between the germline ends. Looked up from germline, CDR1 is SGHTA and CDR2 is FQGTGA. The CDR3 sequence: CASSSATRNTEAFF. The DNA of the CDR3 is TGTGCCAGCAGCTCTGCGACGAGGAACACTGAAGCTTTCTTT.

The chain combines TRBV18 with TRBJ2-1, with TRBD1 matching 9 bases. This CDR3 comprises 15 residues. The V gene's germline CDR1 is KGHSH and CDR2 LQKENI. V shed 6 bases, J shed 5 bases, and the junction held 8 bases outside the gene matches. In nucleotides, the CDR3 is TGTGCCAGCTCTAGGGACAGGGTGGGACACAATGAGCAGTTCTTC. It specifies CASSRDRVGHNEQFF.